Listed below are T cell receptor beta chains from one sample, sequenced in a study of long-term antiretroviral therapy in people with HIV. Sequenced by immunoSEQ multiplex PCR; TCRdb stores in-frame clones only, minus some. This table has tens of thousands of clones, approximately 85% appearing once. This specimen consisted of unsorted PBMCs, obtained 0.8 years before starting antiretroviral therapy. The receptors originated from a man younger than 30 with HIV. The CDR3 runs from the conserved cysteine through the conserved F or W. Fields, in order: clone size, J gene, D gene, V gene, CDR3 protein, CDR3 DNA. The D gene is left open where the match is weak. A row's size may be missing; if present it is once, few, many or a size class.

clone_size: NA; j_call: TRBJ2-1; d_call: TRBD1; v_call: TRBV11-2; cdr3_aa: CASSQQGDEQFF; cdr3_nt: TGTGCCAGCAGTCAACAGGGGGATGAGCAGTTCTTC
clone_size: NA; j_call: TRBJ2-1; d_call: NA; v_call: TRBV6-1; cdr3_aa: CASSTGQNLNNEQFF; cdr3_nt: TGTGCCAGCAGTACCGGACAGAACCTAAACAATGAGCAGTTCTTC
clone_size: NA; j_call: TRBJ2-3; d_call: NA; v_call: TRBV11-2; cdr3_aa: CASSSRISGASTDTQYF; cdr3_nt: TGTGCCAGCAGCTCCCGGATTAGCGGAGCCAGCACAGATACGCAGTATTTT
clone_size: NA; j_call: TRBJ2-3; d_call: NA; v_call: TRBV6-4; cdr3_aa: CASSCRGQPQYF; cdr3_nt: TGTGCCAGCAGTTGCCGAGGTCAGCCCCAGTATTTT
clone_size: NA; j_call: TRBJ2-6; d_call: NA; v_call: TRBV5-1; cdr3_aa: CASSLGSGSGANVLTF; cdr3_nt: TGCGCCAGCAGCTTGGGTTCTGGATCCGGGGCCAACGTCCTGACTTTC
clone_size: NA; j_call: TRBJ1-1; d_call: TRBD1; v_call: TRBV2; cdr3_aa: CASRMFGRGRMNTEAFF; cdr3_nt: TGTGCCAGCAGAATGTTTGGTAGGGGGCGAATGAACACTGAAGCTTTCTTT
clone_size: NA; j_call: TRBJ2-2; d_call: TRBD1; v_call: TRBV15; cdr3_aa: CATDREGRSGELFF; cdr3_nt: TGTGCCACCGACAGGGAAGGGCGTAGCGGGGAGCTGTTTTTT
clone_size: NA; j_call: TRBJ2-3; d_call: TRBD2; v_call: TRBV7-9; cdr3_aa: CASSPGLAGAGSTDTQYF; cdr3_nt: TGTGCCAGCAGCCCGGGACTAGCGGGAGCGGGTAGCACAGATACGCAGTATTTT
clone_size: NA; j_call: TRBJ1-1; d_call: NA; v_call: TRBV13; cdr3_aa: CASRLHKGTEAFF; cdr3_nt: TGTGCCAGCAGACTCCACAAAGGGACTGAAGCTTTCTTT
clone_size: NA; j_call: TRBJ2-7; d_call: NA; v_call: TRBV7-2; cdr3_aa: CASSRVAGYEQYF; cdr3_nt: TGTGCCAGCAGCCGAGTCGCGGGATACGAGCAGTACTTC
clone_size: once; j_call: TRBJ1-2; d_call: TRBD1; v_call: TRBV5-4; cdr3_aa: CASSLSQGFYGYTF; cdr3_nt: TGTGCCAGCAGCTTGTCACAGGGGTTCTATGGCTACACCTTC
clone_size: NA; j_call: TRBJ2-3; d_call: NA; v_call: TRBV2; cdr3_aa: CASSEGVQGSTDTQYF; cdr3_nt: TGTGCCAGCAGTGAAGGGGTCCAGGGTAGCACAGATACGCAGTATTTT
clone_size: NA; j_call: TRBJ1-2; d_call: TRBD1; v_call: TRBV5-1; cdr3_aa: CASSPKGQGSPGYTF; cdr3_nt: TGCGCCAGCAGCCCCAAGGGACAGGGGTCCCCTGGCTACACCTTC
clone_size: NA; j_call: TRBJ2-3; d_call: NA; v_call: TRBV4-2; cdr3_aa: CASSQENTDTQYF; cdr3_nt: TGTGCCAGCAGCCAAGAGAATACAGATACGCAGTATTTT
clone_size: NA; j_call: TRBJ2-7; d_call: TRBD2; v_call: TRBV11-1; cdr3_aa: CASSFRLAGNYEQYF; cdr3_nt: TGTGCCAGCAGCTTCCGACTAGCGGGAAACTACGAGCAGTACTTC
clone_size: NA; j_call: TRBJ1-2; d_call: TRBD1; v_call: TRBV4-1; cdr3_aa: CASSLRTGTIHGYTF; cdr3_nt: TGCGCCAGCAGCCTTCGGACAGGGACTATACATGGCTACACCTTC
clone_size: medium-sized; j_call: TRBJ2-7; d_call: NA; v_call: TRBV10-3; cdr3_aa: CAISELTGPNEQYF; cdr3_nt: TGTGCCATCAGTGAGCTTACAGGTCCCAACGAGCAGTACTTC
clone_size: NA; j_call: TRBJ1-3; d_call: NA; v_call: TRBV7-2; cdr3_aa: CASSLDRATSGNTIYF; cdr3_nt: TGTGCCAGCAGCTTAGATAGGGCAACTTCTGGAAACACCATATATTTT
clone_size: NA; j_call: TRBJ2-1; d_call: NA; v_call: TRBV14; cdr3_aa: CASSPSTSYEQFF; cdr3_nt: TGTGCCAGCAGCCCTTCGACTTCCTATGAGCAGTTCTTC
clone_size: NA; j_call: TRBJ2-2; d_call: NA; v_call: TRBV2; cdr3_aa: CASSETAYGELFF; cdr3_nt: TGTGCCAGCAGTGAAACCGCCTACGGGGAGCTGTTTTTT
clone_size: few; j_call: TRBJ2-7; d_call: NA; v_call: TRBV27; cdr3_aa: CASSSTYEQYF; cdr3_nt: TGTGCCAGCAGTTCCACCTACGAGCAGTACTTC
clone_size: NA; j_call: TRBJ1-6; d_call: NA; v_call: TRBV6-6; cdr3_aa: CASSYRSGDPNSPLHF; cdr3_nt: TGTGCCAGCAGTTACCGCTCCGGAGACCCTAATTCACCCCTCCACTTT